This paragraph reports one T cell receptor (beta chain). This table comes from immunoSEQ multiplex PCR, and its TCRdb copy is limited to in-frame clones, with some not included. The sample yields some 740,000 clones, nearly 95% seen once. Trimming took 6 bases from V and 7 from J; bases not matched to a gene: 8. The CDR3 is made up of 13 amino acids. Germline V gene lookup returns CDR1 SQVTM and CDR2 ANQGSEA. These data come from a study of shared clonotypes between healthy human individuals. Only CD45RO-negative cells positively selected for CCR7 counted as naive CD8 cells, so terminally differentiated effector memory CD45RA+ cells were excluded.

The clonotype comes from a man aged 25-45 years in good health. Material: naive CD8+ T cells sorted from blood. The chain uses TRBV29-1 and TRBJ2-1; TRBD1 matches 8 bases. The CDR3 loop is CSVDRVNMNEQFF. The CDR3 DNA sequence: TGCAGCGTGGACAGGGTCAATATGAATGAGCAGTTCTTC.